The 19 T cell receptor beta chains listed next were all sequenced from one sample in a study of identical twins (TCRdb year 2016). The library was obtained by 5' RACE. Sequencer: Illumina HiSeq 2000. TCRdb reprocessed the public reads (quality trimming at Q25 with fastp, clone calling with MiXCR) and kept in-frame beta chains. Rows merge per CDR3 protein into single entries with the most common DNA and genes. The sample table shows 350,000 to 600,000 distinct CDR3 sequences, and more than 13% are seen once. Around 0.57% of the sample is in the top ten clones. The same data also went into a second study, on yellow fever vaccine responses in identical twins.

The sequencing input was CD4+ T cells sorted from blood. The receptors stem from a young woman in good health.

CDR3 DNA: TGTGCCAGCAGCCCCTCGGGGGGGAGCGGGAGTTACAATGAGCAGTTCTTC. It yields the protein CASSPSGGSGSYNEQFF. The chain links TRBV12-3 or TRBV12-4 to TRBJ2-1; 8 bases agree with TRBD2. CDR3 length: 17 residues. Losses at the gene ends were 6 bases for V and 4 bases for J; bases not matched to a gene: 14.

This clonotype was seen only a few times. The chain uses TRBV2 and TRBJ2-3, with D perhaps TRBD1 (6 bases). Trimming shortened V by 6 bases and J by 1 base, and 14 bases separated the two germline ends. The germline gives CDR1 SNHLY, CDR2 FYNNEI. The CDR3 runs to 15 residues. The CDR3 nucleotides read TGTGCCAGCAGAGAGACAGGTAGAGGCACAGATACGCAGTATTTT. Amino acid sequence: CASRETGRGTDTQYF.

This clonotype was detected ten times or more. CDR3 sequence (DNA): TGTGCCAGCAGCTCCCCCCCTAAAAGCTCGATGAATGAGCAGTTCTTC. This translates into CASSSPPKSSMNEQFF. The rearrangement joins TRBV7-6 to TRBJ2-1; no reliable D call. The CDR3 runs 16 residues. CDR1 SGHVS and CDR2 FNYEAQ come from the germline V gene. V was pared by 4 bases and J by 7 bases, with 20 bases between.

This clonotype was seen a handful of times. The CDR3 reads CASSSGLAGVSAAGGEQFF. The CDR3 bases are TGCGCCAGCAGCTCGGGACTAGCGGGAGTCAGTGCCGCAGGGGGTGAGCAGTTCTTC. The chain employs TRBV5-1 and TRBJ2-1; TRBD2 matches 14 bases. Germline values: CDR1 SGHRS, CDR2 YFSETQ. The CDR3 spans 19 residues. V gave up 3 bases and J gave up 9 bases; unmatched junction bases: 17.

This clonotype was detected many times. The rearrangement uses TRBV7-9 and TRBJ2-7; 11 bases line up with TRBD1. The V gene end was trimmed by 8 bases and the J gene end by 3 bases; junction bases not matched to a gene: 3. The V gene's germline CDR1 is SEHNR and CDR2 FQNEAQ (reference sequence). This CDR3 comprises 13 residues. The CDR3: CASGTGGNYEQYF. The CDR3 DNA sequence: TGTGCCAGCGGGACAGGGGGAAACTACGAGCAGTACTTC. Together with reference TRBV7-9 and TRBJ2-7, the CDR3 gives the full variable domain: DTGVSQNPRHKITKRGQNVTFRCDPISEHNRLYWYRQTLGQGPEFLTYFQNEAQLEKSRLLSDRFSAERPKGSFSTLEIQRTEQGDSAMYLCASGTGGNYEQYFGPGTRLTVT.

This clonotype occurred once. The CDR3 loop reads CASTNPATYEQYF. The CDR3 DNA follows: TGTGCCAGCACGAATCCTGCGACCTACGAGCAGTACTTC. The chain carries TRBV28 and TRBJ2-7; no firm D call. This CDR3 has 13 residues. Trimming stripped 7 bases from V and 2 bases from J, with 12 bases between. Germline lookup yields CDR1 MDHEN and CDR2 SYDVKM.

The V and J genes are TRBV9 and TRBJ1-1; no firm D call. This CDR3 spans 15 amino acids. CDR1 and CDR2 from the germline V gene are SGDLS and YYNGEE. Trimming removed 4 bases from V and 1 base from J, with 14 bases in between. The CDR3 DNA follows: TGTGCCAGCAGCTCCACGTGGGGTAAGAACACTGAAGCTTTCTTT. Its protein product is CASSSTWGKNTEAFF.

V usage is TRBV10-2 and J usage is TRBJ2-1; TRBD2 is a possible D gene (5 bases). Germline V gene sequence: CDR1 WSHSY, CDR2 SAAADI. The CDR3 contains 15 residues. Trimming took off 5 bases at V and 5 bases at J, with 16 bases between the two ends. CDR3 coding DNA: TGCGCCAGCAGTCCCTGGGGAGACGGCAACAATGAGCAGTTCTTC. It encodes CASSPWGDGNNEQFF.

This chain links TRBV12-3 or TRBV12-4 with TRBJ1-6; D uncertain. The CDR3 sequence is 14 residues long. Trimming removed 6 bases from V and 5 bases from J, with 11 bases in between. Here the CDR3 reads CASRTSGNNSPLHF. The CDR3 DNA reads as TGTGCCAGCAGGACAAGCGGGAATAATTCACCCCTCCACTTT.

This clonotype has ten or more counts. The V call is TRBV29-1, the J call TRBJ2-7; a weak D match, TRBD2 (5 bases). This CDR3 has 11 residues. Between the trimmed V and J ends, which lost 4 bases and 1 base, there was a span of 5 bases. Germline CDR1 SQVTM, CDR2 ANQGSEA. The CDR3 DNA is TGCAGCGTTGGGACTTCCTACGAGCAGTACTTC. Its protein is CSVGTSYEQYF.

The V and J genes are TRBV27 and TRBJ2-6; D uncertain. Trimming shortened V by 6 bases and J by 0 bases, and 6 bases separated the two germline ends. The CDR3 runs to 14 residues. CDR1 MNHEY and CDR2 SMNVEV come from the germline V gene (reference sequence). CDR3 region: CASSPYSGANVLTF. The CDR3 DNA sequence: TGTGCCAGCAGCCCTTACTCTGGGGCCAACGTCCTGACTTTC.

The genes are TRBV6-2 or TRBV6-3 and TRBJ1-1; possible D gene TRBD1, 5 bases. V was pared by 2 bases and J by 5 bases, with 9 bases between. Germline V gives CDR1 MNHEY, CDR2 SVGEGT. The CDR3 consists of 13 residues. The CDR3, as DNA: TGTGCCAGCAGTTACATGGGGGAGACTGAAGCTTTCTTT. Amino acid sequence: CASSYMGETEAFF.

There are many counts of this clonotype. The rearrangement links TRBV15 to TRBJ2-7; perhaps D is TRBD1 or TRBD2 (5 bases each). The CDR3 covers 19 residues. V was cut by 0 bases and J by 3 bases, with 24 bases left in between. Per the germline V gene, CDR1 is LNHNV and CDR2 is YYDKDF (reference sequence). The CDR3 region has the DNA TGTGCCACCAGCAGAGATCGAGGGGCCTGGGATGAGATGAACTACGAGCAGTACTTC. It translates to CATSRDRGAWDEMNYEQYF.

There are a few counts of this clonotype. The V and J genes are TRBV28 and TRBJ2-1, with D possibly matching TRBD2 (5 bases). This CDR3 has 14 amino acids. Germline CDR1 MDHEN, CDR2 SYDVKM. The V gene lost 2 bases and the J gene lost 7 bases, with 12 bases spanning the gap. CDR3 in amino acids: CASSLGIGENEQFF. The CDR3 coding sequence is TGTGCCAGCAGTTTAGGAATCGGGGAGAATGAGCAGTTCTTC. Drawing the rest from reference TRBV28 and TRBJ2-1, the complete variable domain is DVKVTQSSRYLVKRTGEKVFLECVQDMDHENMFWYRQDPGLGLRLIYFSYDVKMKEKGDIPEGYSVSREKKERFSLILESASTNQTSMYLCASSLGIGENEQFFGPGTRLTVL.

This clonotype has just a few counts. The CDR3 region has the DNA TGCGCCAGCAGCCAACCCCAGACAGGGTTTAGTGGCTACACCTTC. Amino acids: CASSQPQTGFSGYTF. The rearrangement joins TRBV4-1 to TRBJ1-2, with TRBD1 identical over 7 bases. CDR1 and CDR2 (germline): MGHRA, YSYEKL. The V and J ends lost 2 bases and 7 bases, in that order; junction bases with no gene match: 10. There are 15 residues in the CDR3.

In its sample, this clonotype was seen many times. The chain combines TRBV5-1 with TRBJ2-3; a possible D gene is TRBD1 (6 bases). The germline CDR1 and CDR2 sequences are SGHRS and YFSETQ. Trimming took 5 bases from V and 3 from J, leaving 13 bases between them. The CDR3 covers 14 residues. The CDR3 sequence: CASSFGQSTDTQYF. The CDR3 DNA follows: TGCGCCAGCAGTTTCGGACAGTCAACAGATACGCAGTATTTT.

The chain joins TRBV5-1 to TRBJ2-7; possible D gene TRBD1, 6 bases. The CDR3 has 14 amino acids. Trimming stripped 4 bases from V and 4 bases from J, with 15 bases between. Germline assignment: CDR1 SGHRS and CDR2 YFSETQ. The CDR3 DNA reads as TGCGCCAGCAGCCCTAAGGGGGTGGAGTACGAGCAGTACTTC. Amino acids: CASSPKGVEYEQYF.

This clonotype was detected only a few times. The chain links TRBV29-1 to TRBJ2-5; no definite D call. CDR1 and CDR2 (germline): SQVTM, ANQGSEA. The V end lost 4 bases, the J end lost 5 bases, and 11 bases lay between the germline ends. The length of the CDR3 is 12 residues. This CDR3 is CSVVSGQETQYF. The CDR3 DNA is TGCAGCGTTGTTTCAGGCCAGGAGACCCAGTACTTC.

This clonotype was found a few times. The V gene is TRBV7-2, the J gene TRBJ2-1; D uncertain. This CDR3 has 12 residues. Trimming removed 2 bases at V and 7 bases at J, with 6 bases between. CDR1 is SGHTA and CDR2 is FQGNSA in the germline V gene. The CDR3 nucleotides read TGTGCCAGCAGCTTACGCCCTAATGAGCAGTTCTTC. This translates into CASSLRPNEQFF.